This passage covers 17 T cell receptor beta chains from one sample sequenced in a study of cytomegalovirus exposure and HLA in healthy donors. In the PCR, 60 Vbeta and 13 Jbeta primers were used. The protocol was immunoSEQ multiplex PCR, while the TCRdb copy is restricted to in-frame clones and leaves out a portion. This table has 100,000 to 150,000 clones, around 86% appearing once. Sequences were obtained from PBMCs. These receptors were taken from a man in his late teens or twenties in good health and CMV-seronegative.

V and J are TRBV15 and TRBJ2-5; no reliable D call. In germline, CDR1 is LNHNV, CDR2 YYDKDF (reference sequence). The CDR3 consists of 13 residues. Trimming left V 0 bases short and J 3 bases short, with 5 bases between. The CDR3 bases are TGTGCCACCAGCAGAGAGAGAAAAGAGACCCAGTACTTC. Encoded protein: CATSRERKETQYF.

The chain has TRBV6-5 and TRBJ2-3; 9 nucleotides match TRBD2. The CDR3 runs to 15 residues. Looked up from germline, CDR1 is MNHEY and CDR2 is SVGAGI. V lost 4 bases, J lost 7 bases, and 9 bases stayed unmatched. The CDR3 protein is CASSSIPAGGHTQYF. For the CDR3, the DNA is TGTGCCAGCAGTTCTATTCCAGCGGGGGGCCATACGCAGTATTTT.

The chain uses TRBV18 and TRBJ2-7; D gene ambiguous. This CDR3 has 13 residues. Per the germline V gene, CDR1 is KGHSH and CDR2 is LQKENI. The V and J ends lost 3 bases and 7 bases respectively, with 13 bases between them. CDR3 sequence: CASSPQRIGEQYF. The CDR3 DNA reads as TGTGCCAGCTCACCCCAAAGAATCGGGGAGCAGTACTTC.

J is TRBJ2-3 and V is TRBV10-1, with 11 positions matching TRBD2. The CDR3 extends over 14 amino acids. The germline CDR1 and CDR2 sequences are WNHNN and SYGVQD (reference sequence). Trimming cost V 5 bases and J 4 bases; bases outside gene matches: 2. The CDR3 DNA reads as TGCGCCAGCAGTTTTAGCGGGGGGGCAGATACGCAGTATTTT. Protein sequence: CASSFSGGADTQYF.

The genes are TRBV7-2 and TRBJ1-2; tentatively, D is TRBD1 (6 bases). V was pared by 5 bases and J by 8 bases, with 21 bases between. CDR1 is SGHTA, CDR2 FQGNSA, per germline. The CDR3 runs to 15 residues. CDR3 sequence reads: CASSLYPDSLSGYTF. CDR3 coding DNA: TGTGCCAGCAGCCTTTACCCGGACAGCCTTTCGGGCTACACCTTC. Combining the CDR3 with reference TRBV7-2 and TRBJ1-2 gives the whole variable domain GAGVSQSPSNKVTEKGKDVELRCDPISGHTALYWYRQSLGQGLEFLIYFQGNSAPDKSGLPSDRFSAERTGGSVSTLTIQRTQQEDSAVYLCASSLYPDSLSGYTFGSGTRLTVV.

The rearrangement uses TRBV19 and TRBJ1-6, with 8 positions matching TRBD1. The CDR3 is made up of 17 amino acids. The germline gives CDR1 LNHDA, CDR2 SQIVND (reference sequence). V was pared by 4 bases and J by 8 bases, with 13 bases of the junction left unmatched. The chain's CDR3 is CASSKRGQGGTHSPLHF. DNA of the CDR3: TGTGCCAGTAGTAAGAGAGGACAGGGAGGTACTCATTCACCCCTCCACTTT.

This sequence joins TRBV5-1 and TRBJ1-6; D gene uncertain. Germline-derived CDR1 and CDR2 are SGHRS and YFSETQ. Trimming took 4 bases from V and 6 from J, leaving 11 bases between them. This CDR3 has 14 residues. The CDR3 loop is CASSLAGFNSPLHF. DNA for the CDR3: TGCGCCAGCAGCCTGGCAGGCTTTAATTCACCCCTCCACTTT.

The chain uses TRBV7-2 and TRBJ2-7; weak D call: TRBD1 (5 bases). The CDR3 sequence is 15 residues long. Germline CDR1 is SGHTA and CDR2 is FQGNSA. Between the trimmed V and J ends, which lost 0 bases and 3 bases, there was a span of 12 bases. The CDR3: CASSLATDHNYEQYF. CDR3 nucleotide sequence: TGTGCCAGCAGCTTAGCGACAGACCACAACTACGAGCAGTACTTC.

The chain recombines TRBV9 with TRBJ1-2; 7 bases line up with TRBD1. The length of the CDR3 is 16 residues. Trimming at V came to 4 bases and at J to 5 bases, leaving 14 bases not matched to a gene. CDR1 SGDLS and CDR2 YYNGEE come from the germline V gene. CDR3 nucleotide sequence: TGTGCCAGCAGCCCTTTTAGACAGGGAAAGGAATATGGCTACACCTTC. Translated: CASSPFRQGKEYGYTF.

The genes are TRBV7-9 and TRBJ1-3, with D maybe TRBD1 (5 bases). V gave up 4 bases and J gave up 8 bases, with 9 bases separating them. Per the germline V gene, CDR1 is SEHNR and CDR2 is FQNEAQ (reference sequence). CDR3 length: 12 amino acids. The CDR3 here is CASSSRVDTIYF. The CDR3 bases are TGTGCCAGCAGCTCCAGGGTTGACACCATATATTTT.

The chain combines TRBV11-2 with TRBJ2-3; the D gene is possibly TRBD2 (6 bases). V was trimmed by 4 bases and J by 2 bases, leaving 16 bases between them. The CDR3 totals 16 residues. Germline CDR1 and CDR2: SGHAT and FQNNGV. CDR3 amino acids: CASSSGLHHLTDTQYF. The CDR3 DNA sequence: TGTGCCAGCAGCTCGGGACTTCATCACCTCACAGATACGCAGTATTTT.

The sample holds a few counts of this clone. V and J are TRBV4-2 and TRBJ1-4, with a weak D call TRBD1 (5 bases). The CDR3 loop spans 15 amino acids. The germline V gene encodes CDR1 LGHNA and CDR2 YNFKEQ. The V end lost 1 base, the J end lost 4 bases, and 10 bases lay between the germline ends. The CDR3 DNA follows: TGTGCCAGCAGCCAAGTTGGGCAGGGTAATGAAAAACTGTTTTTT. Translation gives CASSQVGQGNEKLFF.

The chain couples TRBV6-1 to TRBJ1-5, with 10 bases fitting TRBD1. CDR1 and CDR2 (germline): MNHNS, SASEGT. The CDR3 has 15 residues. V lost 7 bases to trimming and J lost 6 bases; unmatched junction nucleotides: 9. The CDR3 protein is CASKDWDRGGQPQHF. As DNA, the CDR3 is TGTGCCAGCAAGGATTGGGACAGGGGCGGTCAGCCCCAGCATTTT.

This sequence joins TRBV21-1 and TRBJ1-1; the tabulated D call, TRBD1, remains unverified against the DNA. TRBV21-1 is a recognized pseudogene. This CDR3 region has 14 residues. CDR3 loop: CASSIGGTVLEAFF. In DNA, the CDR3 is TGTGCCAGCAGCATTGGGGGGACAGTACTTGAAGCTTTCTTT.

The V gene is TRBV7-6, the J gene TRBJ1-6; D is unclear. Germline V gives CDR1 SGHVS, CDR2 FNYEAQ. CDR3 length: 16 amino acids. V was shortened by 1 base and J by 7 bases, with 14 bases between the two germline ends. This CDR3 reads CASSLEFEGSNSPLHF. The DNA for the CDR3 is TGTGCCAGCAGCTTAGAGTTTGAGGGCTCAAATTCACCCCTCCACTTT.

This clone was seen a handful of times. The chain is built from TRBV28 and TRBJ2-1; 7 bases line up with TRBD1. CDR1 is MDHEN and CDR2 is SYDVKM in the germline V gene. The CDR3 contains 12 residues. V was clipped by 8 bases and J by 8 bases; unmatched bases: 6. The CDR3 DNA sequence: TGTGCCAGCGGCCTTCAGGGGGATGAGCAGTTCTTC. It codes for CASGLQGDEQFF.

The rearrangement uses TRBV19 and TRBJ2-2; TRBD1 might be the D (6 bases). V was pared by 4 bases and J by 1 base, with 13 bases between. CDR1 and CDR2 (germline): LNHDA, SQIVND (reference sequence). The CDR3 has 16 residues. In DNA form, the CDR3 reads TGTGCCAGTAGTAAACGACAGGCCCTGAACACCGGGGAGCTGTTTTTT. It yields the protein CASSKRQALNTGELFF.